The rows below give T cell receptor beta chains drawn from one sample of a study of T cells in Graves' hyperthyroidism and ophthalmopathy. TCRdb re-called the multiplex PCR reads with MiXCR, one entry per CDR3 protein. Here the sample spans 400,000 or so distinct CDR3 sequences, roughly 15% being singletons. What was sequenced was blood. All receptors derive from a woman aged 25 to 45 with Graves' ophthalmopathy. CDR3s include the opening cysteine and the closing phenylalanine or tryptophan. Fields, in order: clone size, D gene, J gene, V gene, CDR3 protein, CDR3 DNA. A D gene is named only where the DNA matches it firmly. Clone size is shown for a subset of rows, as once, few, many or a class of expanded clone.

>few|TRBD1|TRBJ1-2|TRBV30
CAWSGWTGGSGSTF
TGTGCCTGGAGTGGTTGGACAGGGGGCTCGGGATCGACCTTC
>many|.|TRBJ2-1|TRBV30
CAWSAVGVSLYNEQFF
TGTGCCTGGAGTGCAGTAGGAGTTTCACTATACAATGAGCAGTTCTTC
>.|.|TRBJ1-4|TRBV25-1
CASSEFGAENEKLFF
TGTGCCAGCAGTGAATTTGGGGCAGAGAATGAAAAACTGTTTTTT
>many|TRBD1|TRBJ1-1|TRBV6-1
CASSVGTARNTEAFF
TGTGCCAGCAGTGTCGGGACAGCCCGTAACACTGAAGCTTTCTTT
>many|.|TRBJ2-1|TRBV3-1
CASSSRDKYNEQFF
TGTGCCAGCAGCTCCCGGGACAAATACAATGAGCAGTTCTTC
>many|.|TRBJ1-5|TRBV28
CASRPTTEPQHF
TGTGCCAGCAGACCCACAACTGAGCCCCAGCATTTT
>few|TRBD1|TRBJ2-3|TRBV27
CASRGQGASNTQYF
TGTGCCAGCAGGGGACAGGGGGCTTCAAATACGCAGTATTTT
>few|.|TRBJ2-1|TRBV19
CASSISDYYNEQFF
TGTGCCAGTAGTATCTCGGACTACTACAATGAGCAGTTCTTC
>few|.|TRBJ1-5|TRBV9
CASSVGTGPLNQPQHF
TGTGCCAGCAGCGTGGGGACCGGGCCCCTCAATCAGCCCCAGCATTTT
>many|.|TRBJ2-1|TRBV6-1
CASSPDRTWGNEQFF
TGTGCCAGCAGCCCCGACAGGACTTGGGGCAATGAGCAGTTCTTC
>.|TRBD1|TRBJ2-5|TRBV2
CASSEAGQGETQYF
TGTGCCAGCAGTGAAGCGGGACAGGGAGAGACCCAGTACTTC
>many|.|TRBJ2-7|TRBV27
CASSLFRGYLDEQYF
TGTGCCAGCAGTTTATTTCGGGGCTATCTGGACGAGCAGTACTTC
>many|TRBD2|TRBJ2-3|TRBV2
CASSLGSSGGTDTQYF
TGTGCCAGCAGCTTAGGATCAAGCGGGGGCACAGATACGCAGTATTTT
>few|.|TRBJ2-5|TRBV9
CASSVGLVETQYF
TGTGCCAGCAGCGTAGGGCTAGTAGAGACCCAGTACTTC
>many|.|TRBJ2-3|TRBV5-5
CASSPGLGRGTDTQYF
TGTGCCAGCAGCCCCGGTTTGGGGCGAGGCACAGATACGCAGTATTTT
>once|.|TRBJ1-4|TRBV7-9
CASSERGGRDEKLFF
TGTGCCAGCAGCGAGCGGGGGGGTAGGGATGAAAAACTGTTTTTT
>many|.|TRBJ1-2|TRBV15
CATSRDLDFLYGYTF
TGTGCCACCAGCAGAGATCTAGACTTCCTCTATGGCTACACCTTC
>many|.|TRBJ2-5|TRBV20-1
CSARSQKTQYF
TGCAGTGCTAGAAGCCAAAAGACCCAGTACTTC
>few|TRBD2|TRBJ2-3|TRBV11-1
CASSLLAGGLTDTQYF
TGTGCCAGCAGCTTACTAGCGGGGGGCCTCACAGATACGCAGTATTTT
>few|.|TRBJ2-3|TRBV6-1
CASSVVAGTDTQYF
TGTGCCAGCAGTGTAGTAGCTGGTACAGATACGCAGTATTTT
>many|.|TRBJ1-6|TRBV6-6
CASSYSTPRSSYNSPLHF
TGTGCCAGCAGTTACTCGACTCCCAGGAGCTCCTATAATTCACCCCTCCACTTT
>many|.|TRBJ2-3|TRBV6-2/TRBV6-3
CASSYQTYTDTQYF
TGTGCCAGCAGTTACCAGACTTACACAGATACGCAGTATTTT
>few|.|TRBJ1-2|TRBV20-1
CSVPPVRTPIYGYTF
TGCAGTGTTCCCCCTGTCCGGACACCAATCTATGGCTACACCTTC
>many|.|TRBJ1-1|TRBV3-1
CASSVIGGRAFF
TGTGCCAGCAGCGTAATAGGGGGACGGGCTTTCTTT
>.|.|TRBJ1-4|TRBV12-3/TRBV12-4
CASSPRAEKLSF
TGTGCCAGCAGTCCCAGGGCGGAAAAACTGTCTTTT
>many|TRBD1|TRBJ1-4|TRBV20-1
CSARVQRTGSEKLFF
TGCAGTGCTAGAGTCCAAAGGACAGGGAGCGAAAAACTGTTTTTT
>many|.|TRBJ1-5|TRBV12-3/TRBV12-4
CASSLGPSGNQPQHF
TGTGCCAGCAGTTTGGGCCCAAGCGGCAATCAGCCCCAGCATTTT
>.|.|TRBJ2-3|TRBV24-1
CATSDLVGDTQYF
TGTGCCACCAGTGATTTGGTCGGGGATACGCAGTATTTT
>many|.|TRBJ1-2|TRBV2
CASSPTGFVAGYTF
TGTGCCAGCAGTCCTACAGGGTTTGTGGCTGGCTACACCTTC
>many|.|TRBJ1-5|TRBV9
CASSVAAGGNQPQHF
TGTGCCAGCAGCGTAGCTGCGGGAGGCAATCAGCCCCAGCATTTT
>few|.|TRBJ1-6|TRBV28
CASSLSTGGPSNSPLHF
TGTGCCAGCAGTTTATCGACAGGCGGTCCCTCTAATTCACCCCTCCACTTT
>many|.|TRBJ1-1|TRBV18
CASQGQLNTEAFF
TGTGCCAGCCAAGGACAGTTGAACACTGAAGCTTTCTTT
>many|.|TRBJ2-7|TRBV7-9
CASSYENYEQYF
TGTGCCAGCAGCTACGAAAACTACGAGCAGTACTTC
>.|TRBD2|TRBJ2-3|TRBV20-1
CSARGTSGSSTDTQYF
TGCAGTGCTAGAGGGACTAGCGGATCTAGCACAGATACGCAGTATTTT
>many|.|TRBJ2-7|TRBV7-8
CASTKTGPYEQYF
TGTGCCAGCACCAAAACAGGACCCTACGAGCAGTACTTC
>many|.|TRBJ1-3|TRBV9
CASSVAPARRGVNTIYF
TGTGCCAGCAGCGTAGCGCCCGCACGACGGGGGGTCAACACCATATATTTT
>few|TRBD2|TRBJ2-3|TRBV29-1
CSAIQTGTSGGETSTDTQYF
TGCAGCGCTATCCAAACCGGGACTAGCGGGGGGGAGACTAGCACAGATACGCAGTATTTT
>.|.|TRBJ1-6|TRBV20-1
CSARGRGGLNSPLHF
TGCAGTGCTAGAGGACGGGGGGGGCTGAATTCACCCCTCCACTTT
>many|.|TRBJ2-3|TRBV5-1
CASSLRGAADTQYF
TGCGCCAGCAGCTTGCGAGGGGCCGCAGATACGCAGTATTTT
>few|TRBD1|TRBJ2-7|TRBV7-2
CASSRRAAGTGGAGSAYEQYF
TGTGCCAGCAGCCGGAGGGCGGCCGGGACAGGGGGCGCAGGGTCGGCCTACGAGCAGTACTTC
>few|.|TRBJ1-3|TRBV29-1
CSVLRTESSGNTIYF
TGCAGCGTCCTTCGTACCGAAAGCTCTGGAAACACCATATATTTT
>.|TRBD1|TRBJ1-3|TRBV10-3
CAISESTGVNTIYF
TGTGCCATCAGTGAGTCAACAGGGGTTAACACCATATATTTT
>.|TRBD1|TRBJ1-2|TRBV4-1
CASRLSTGANYGYTF
TGCGCCAGCAGGCTCTCGACAGGGGCTAACTATGGCTACACCTTC
>many|TRBD1|TRBJ2-3|TRBV6-1
CASSPAGQAADTQYF
TGTGCCAGCAGTCCCGCGGGACAGGCGGCAGATACGCAGTATTTT
>many|.|TRBJ1-3|TRBV20-1
CSASSGMLGNTIYF
TGCAGTGCTAGTTCTGGGATGCTCGGAAACACCATATATTTT